This entry lists 19 T cell receptor beta chains sequenced from one sample in a study of T cells expressing NK-cell markers. TCRdb reanalyzed the 5' RACE reads, giving one entry per CDR3 protein sequence and no DNA. This sample lists some 340,000 distinct CDR3 sequences; its ten largest clones have 5.2%. The material sequenced was blood T cells: a sorted CD56 or NKG2C T cell subset, CD4+ or CD8+ T cells, or bulk PBMC T cells (not recorded which). Every receptor here comes from a man aged 18-75 years in good health.

The rearrangement uses TRBV7-8 and TRBJ2-2; TCRdb names TRBD1, which stays unverified in the absence of DNA. There are 17 residues in the CDR3. Germline V gene sequence: CDR1 SGHVS, CDR2 FQNEAQ. CDR3 protein: CASSLPIQGRRTGELFF.

V and J are TRBV25-1 and TRBJ2-3. Germline CDR1 MGHDK, CDR2 SYGVNS. The CDR3 is made up of 11 amino acids. CDR3 in amino acids: CASASFDTQYF.

This rearrangement joins TRBV20-1 to TRBJ2-5; TCRdb outputs TRBD2, but without DNA this stays unchecked. Germline-derived CDR1 and CDR2 are DFQATT and SNEGSKA (reference sequence). CDR3 size: 16 residues. The CDR3: CSARSPTSGGGETQYF.

V is TRBV27 and J is TRBJ2-2; the TCRdb D gene call, TRBD1, has no DNA to confirm it. CDR1 is MNHEY and CDR2 is SMNVEV in the germline V gene (reference sequence). This CDR3 region has 17 residues. The CDR3 region is CASSLSGTGLNTGELFF.

The chain carries TRBV10-2 and TRBJ1-3. The germline gives CDR1 WSHSY, CDR2 SAAADI. The CDR3 covers 15 residues. This CDR3 is CASSEWGSSGNTIYF.

V usage is TRBV6-5 and J usage is TRBJ2-3; TCRdb names TRBD1, which stays unverified in the absence of DNA. The CDR3 is 14 residues long. Germline CDR1 and CDR2: MNHEY and SVGAGI. This CDR3 reads CASMLGALEDTQYF.

The chain carries TRBV6-2 or TRBV6-3 and TRBJ2-7; TCRdb's assignment of TRBD1 cannot be checked, as there is no DNA. CDR1 and CDR2 (germline): MNHEY, SVGEGT. The CDR3 is made up of 15 amino acids. The CDR3 reads CASSLIMGQNYEQYF.

The V and J genes are TRBV18 and TRBJ1-1; TCRdb calls TRBD1, which cannot be checked without DNA. The CDR3 spans 13 residues. Looked up from germline, CDR1 is KGHSH and CDR2 is LQKENI. This CDR3 reads CASQPGQSYEAFF.

The chain uses TRBV20-1 and TRBJ1-5; TCRdb lists TRBD1, though no DNA is available to test this call. The CDR3 consists of 15 residues. The V gene's germline CDR1 is DFQATT and CDR2 SNEGSKA (reference sequence). This CDR3 is CSARDSGQGGQPQHF.

V and J are TRBV28 and TRBJ2-2; the D gene TCRdb calls, TRBD1, cannot be checked with no DNA. This CDR3 is 16 amino acids long. The germline gives CDR1 MDHEN, CDR2 SYDVKM. CDR3 amino acids: CASSLRDRAITGELFF.

The CDR3 sequence: CASSFIEDEAFF. The rearrangement links TRBV12-3 or TRBV12-4 to TRBJ1-1. The CDR3 spans 12 residues.

The J gene is TRBJ2-2, the V gene TRBV2; TCRdb's D gene call, TRBD1, goes unchecked for lack of DNA. CDR1 SNHLY and CDR2 FYNNEI come from the germline V gene. This CDR3 contains 15 residues. This chain's CDR3 is CASRLTGGAQGELFF.

The chain carries TRBV7-9 and TRBJ1-4; the D call of TRBD1 rests on TCRdb alone, since no DNA is present to check it. The CDR3 has 15 residues. Germline V CDR1 and CDR2: SEHNR, FQNEAQ (reference sequence). The chain's CDR3 is CASSTGDRRNEKLFF.

The J gene is TRBJ2-7, the V gene TRBV21-1; TCRdb's D call of TRBD1 is untestable without DNA. TRBV21-1 counts as a pseudogene. This CDR3 region has 16 residues. The CDR3 here is CASSKGGGEVSYEQYF.

The gene calls are TRBV3-1 and TRBJ2-2; TCRdb names TRBD2, which stays unverified in the absence of DNA. Germline CDR1 LGHDT, CDR2 YNNKEL (reference sequence). The CDR3 has 16 amino acids. This chain's CDR3 is CASRPTGPRGTGELFF. Variable domain in full (rest from reference TRBV3-1 and TRBJ2-2): DTAVSQTPKYLVTQMGNDKSIKCEQNLGHDTMYWYKQDSKKFLKIMFSYNNKELIINETVPNRFSPKSPDKAHLNLHINSLELGDSAVYFCASRPTGPRGTGELFFGEGSRLTVL.

The J gene is TRBJ2-1, the V gene TRBV5-6; TCRdb picks TRBD1, but there is no DNA to check that call. The CDR3 extends over 17 amino acids. Germline assignment: CDR1 SGHDT and CDR2 YYEEEE. This chain's CDR3 is CASSLGHRVLLPNEQFF.

This chain links TRBV20-1 with TRBJ2-7; TCRdb gives TRBD2 as the D gene, but with no DNA this cannot be confirmed. The length of the CDR3 is 14 residues. Germline CDR1 is DFQATT and CDR2 is SNEGSKA (reference sequence). This CDR3 reads CSASPPLAASEQYF.

The chain employs TRBV18 and TRBJ1-6. The germline V gene has CDR1 KGHSH and CDR2 LQKENI. The CDR3 totals 13 residues. The CDR3 loop is CASSREGFSPLHF.

The chain carries TRBV7-3 and TRBJ2-3; TCRdb's D gene call, TRBD2, goes unchecked for lack of DNA. The germline V gene encodes CDR1 SGHTA and CDR2 FQGTGA. This CDR3 region has 15 residues. The CDR3 loop is CASSPLAGKSDTQYF.